This TCR beta chain appears in the sequencing data of a study of control samples from healthy donors and cancer patients. Clones were read by immunoSEQ multiplex PCR, and TCRdb kept only the in-frame ones, dropping some. The table lists around 80,000 clones, roughly 90% of them singletons. This TCR was recovered from a man over 45 in good health. Sequenced input: blood.

The CDR3 region is CATSDLSDGYTF. The DNA for the CDR3 is TGTGCCACCAGTGATTTGAGCGATGGCTACACCTTC. The J gene is TRBJ1-2, the V gene TRBV24-1; D remains unclear. Trimming took off 0 bases at V and 6 bases at J, with 4 bases between the two ends. Germline lookup yields CDR1 KGHDR and CDR2 SFDVKD. The CDR3 consists of 12 residues.